Listed below are T cell receptor beta chains from one sample, sequenced in a study of OX40 agonist ivuxolimab in advanced cancers. Assay: immunoSEQ multiplex PCR; the TCRdb copy retains only in-frame clones and omits some. Of 65,000 to 95,000 clones detected, 91% appear once; the ten largest clones hold about 2.3%. Sequenced here: CD4+ or CD8+ T cells sorted from blood, sampled in a trial of the OX40 agonist ivuxolimab. The receptors were sampled from an adult with an advanced solid tumor such as melanoma, head and neck, liver or kidney cancer. Both conserved end residues are part of each CDR3. A D gene is named only where the DNA matches it firmly. For some rows the clone size is stated as once, few or many, or as a class when expanded; others skip it.

CDR3 length	V gene	clone size	J gene	D gene	CDR3 DNA	CDR3 protein
13	TRBV6-1	few	TRBJ1-5	.	TGTGCCAGCAGACCCTCCGGGGGGCAGCCCCAGCATTTT	CASRPSGGQPQHF
14	TRBV2	.	TRBJ1-5	.	TGTGCCAGCAGTGAAGGGGGAGGATATCAGCCCCAGCATTTT	CASSEGGGYQPQHF
18	TRBV7-9	.	TRBJ2-6	.	TGTGCCAGCAGCTCCTCTACAGGGTGGAGCTCTGGGGCCAACGTCCTGACTTTC	CASSSSTGWSSGANVLTF
16	TRBV28	.	TRBJ2-3	TRBD2	TGTGCCAGCAGTTCCTCAGCGGGAGGAGTGACAGATACGCAGTATTTT	CASSSSAGGVTDTQYF
13	TRBV28	.	TRBJ2-7	.	TGTGCCAGCTCGGGCAGACTAGCCTACGAGCAGTACTTC	CASSGRLAYEQYF
13	TRBV5-6	.	TRBJ1-2	.	TGTGCCAGCAGCTTGGGACAGGACTATGGCTACACCTTC	CASSLGQDYGYTF
16	TRBV7-2	.	TRBJ2-7	TRBD2	TGTGCCAGCAGCACGGGACTAGCGGGAGGGCGGTATGAGCAGTACTTC	CASSTGLAGGRYEQYF
14	TRBV4-3	.	TRBJ2-1	.	TGCGCCAGCAGCCAAAACATACCCTCAGATGAGCAGTTCTTC	CASSQNIPSDEQFF
16	TRBV11-2	.	TRBJ1-4	TRBD1	TGTGCCAGCAGCCCACAGGGGGCTTCGACTAATGAAAAACTGTTTTTT	CASSPQGASTNEKLFF
13	TRBV5-6	.	TRBJ1-5	.	TGTGCCAGCAGCTCGTTCGGAGGGCAGCCCCAGCATTTT	CASSSFGGQPQHF
13	TRBV27	.	TRBJ2-5	.	TGTGCCAGCAGTTTTGGGGGCATAGAGACCCAGTACTTC	CASSFGGIETQYF
14	TRBV28	.	TRBJ2-7	TRBD1	TGTGCCAGCAGTTTACTGCGGACAGGGGCGAAGGAGTACTTC	CASSLLRTGAKEYF
15	TRBV6-1	.	TRBJ1-5	.	TGTGCCAGCAGAGACCAAAGGGGACGAGCTCAGCCCCAGCATTTT	CASRDQRGRAQPQHF
13	TRBV28	once	TRBJ2-7	.	TGTGCCAGCAAGAGGGGGGCGAGCTACGAGCAGTACTTC	CASKRGASYEQYF
16	TRBV5-1	.	TRBJ2-7	.	TGCGCCAGCAGCTTGAAGAGCGGAAACGTGTTCTACGAGCAGTACTTC	CASSLKSGNVFYEQYF
15	TRBV6-1	.	TRBJ1-6	.	TGTGCCAGCACTTCTAGGAGCTCCTATAATTCACCCCTCCACTTT	CASTSRSSYNSPLHF
17	TRBV9	.	TRBJ1-4	.	TGTGCCAGCAGCGTGGGGACTCTTGTTTCAACTAATGAAAAACTGTTTTTT	CASSVGTLVSTNEKLFF
14	TRBV7-2	few	TRBJ2-7	.	TGTGCCAGCAGCCTTGGACGTAGCTCCTACGAGCAGTACTTC	CASSLGRSSYEQYF
14	TRBV6-5	.	TRBJ1-2	.	TGTGCCAGCAGTCCCATCATCAGTAACTATGGCTACACCTTC	CASSPIISNYGYTF
15	TRBV5-4	.	TRBJ2-1	.	TGTGCCAGCAGCTTGAAGCAGGGTATTTACAATGAGCAGTTCTTC	CASSLKQGIYNEQFF
15	TRBV6-5	.	TRBJ2-1	TRBD2	TGTGCCAGCAGTTACGGACTAGCGGGCTTCAATGAGCAGTTCTTC	CASSYGLAGFNEQFF